The rows below give T cell receptor beta chains drawn from one sample of a study of spatial heterogeneity in lung cancer. TCRdb redid the calling of the 5' RACE reads with MiXCR, one entry per CDR3 protein. This sample has 40,000 to 45,000 distinct CDR3 sequences, with roughly 15% found just once. This material consisted of PBMCs, taken at surgery. These receptor sequences come from a male donor with early-stage non-small cell lung cancer. Each CDR3 is given with its conserved first and last residue. D genes are given only for firm matches. Size values are once, few and many counts, or a class for expanded clones, and some rows have none.

d_gene | j_gene | v_gene | abundance | CDR3aa | CDR3nt
. | TRBJ1-4 | TRBV6-5 | many | CASSYSRRPAELFF | TGTGCCAGCAGTTACTCGAGACGGCCCGCGGAACTGTTTTTT
. | TRBJ1-1 | TRBV2 | many | CATQGPMNTEAFF | TGTGCCACCCAGGGACCGATGAACACTGAAGCTTTCTTT
TRBD1 | TRBJ1-4 | TRBV12-3/TRBV12-4 | once | CASSFRGLGEKLFF | TGTGCCAGCAGTTTCAGGGGGCTCGGTGAAAAACTGTTTTTT
TRBD1 | TRBJ2-2 | TRBV7-9 | few | CASSLGTGSGTGELFF | TGTGCCAGCAGCTTGGGGACAGGGAGCGGCACCGGGGAGCTGTTTTTT
. | TRBJ2-5 | TRBV11-3 | . | CASSLNGGAETQYF | TGTGCCAGCAGCTTAAACGGAGGCGCAGAGACCCAGTACTTC
. | TRBJ2-1 | TRBV28 | many | CASSVLGGSSYNEQFF | TGTGCCAGCAGTGTACTAGGGGGGAGCTCCTACAATGAGCAGTTCTTC
. | TRBJ2-7 | TRBV6-5 | many | CASSYGSGEDEQYF | TGTGCCAGCAGTTACGGCTCGGGGGAAGACGAGCAGTACTTC
TRBD1 | TRBJ1-4 | TRBV4-1 | many | CASSQSGQGLNEKLFF | TGCGCCAGCAGCCAATCCGGACAGGGGCTTAATGAAAAACTGTTTTTT
. | TRBJ2-5 | TRBV20-1 | . | CSARDRRGLETQYF | TGCAGTGCTAGAGATCGGAGGGGGCTCGAGACCCAGTACTTC
. | TRBJ2-2 | TRBV7-2 | few | CASSLAVVAFPGELFF | TGTGCCAGCAGCTTAGCCGTAGTAGCCTTCCCCGGGGAGCTGTTTTTT
. | TRBJ2-7 | TRBV6-5 | . | CASSPGGSLNYEQYF | TGTGCCAGCAGTCCCGGGGGTAGCCTGAATTACGAGCAGTACTTC